This TCR beta chain was recovered during a study of blood T cell repertoires in COVID-19. The V gene end was trimmed by 7 bases and the J gene end by 7 bases; junction bases not matched to a gene: 10. This CDR3 is 14 amino acids long. The V gene's germline CDR1 is SGHTA and CDR2 FQGNSA. Generated by immunoSEQ multiplex PCR, the TCRdb table keeps only in-frame clones and is missing some. The table includes roughly 190,000 clones, under 80% detected once. The chain is built from TRBV7-2 and TRBJ2-3, with 8 bases identical to TRBD1. The material sequenced was PBMCs or T cells enriched from blood (not recorded which). The TCR comes from a woman aged 45-65 years with acute COVID-19. The CDR3 is CASTSGRGLNTQYF. The CDR3 coding sequence is TGTGCCAGCACTTCGGGCAGGGGGCTGAATACGCAGTATTTT.